The 16 T cell receptor beta chains below were found in one sample sequenced in a study of cytotoxic CD8 clonotypes in ibrutinib-treated CLL. Profiling relied on immunoSEQ multiplex PCR, and the TCRdb table lists in-frame clones only, not all of them. Here the sample spans tens of thousands of clones, 75% to 85% being singletons. The source was PBMCs, collected after 12 months of ibrutinib treatment. Receptors were obtained from a human donor with chronic lymphocytic leukemia.

The V gene is TRBV4-1, the J gene TRBJ1-1, with a tentative D call TRBD1 (5 bases). Per germline, CDR1 MGHRA and CDR2 YSYEKL. Trimming removed 2 bases at V and 1 base at J, with 14 bases between. There are 16 residues in the CDR3. The CDR3 coding sequence is TGCGCCAGCAGCCAACCCGGCCAGGACAAGAACACTGAAGCTTTCTTT. Protein sequence: CASSQPGQDKNTEAFF.

This chain connects TRBV7-6 to TRBJ2-7; weak D call: TRBD2 (5 bases). CDR3 length: 13 amino acids. The germline gives CDR1 SGHVS, CDR2 FNYEAQ. Trimming took 5 bases from V and 9 from J, leaving 17 bases between them. CDR3 residues: CASSLDETTGQYF. CDR3 coding DNA: TGTGCCAGCAGCCTGGACGAGACTACGGGGCAGTACTTC.

The rearrangement links TRBV27 to TRBJ1-4; 8 nucleotides line up with TRBD1. The V segment lost 1 base and the J segment 7 bases; nucleotides outside the gene matches: 8. The CDR3 has 16 amino acids. Germline CDR1 MNHEY, CDR2 SMNVEV (reference sequence). CDR3 coding DNA: TGTGCCAGCAGTTTATGGGCGGGACAGGCCACTGAAAAACTGTTTTTT. It codes for CASSLWAGQATEKLFF.

This chain links TRBV5-8 with TRBJ2-5; 8 nucleotides agree with TRBD1. Germline values: CDR1 SGHTS, CDR2 YDEGEE. The CDR3 covers 15 residues. Losses at the gene ends were 4 bases for V and 4 bases for J; bases not matched to a gene: 9. CDR3 protein: CASSAGQGAGETQYF. In DNA form, the CDR3 reads TGTGCCAGCAGCGCAGGACAGGGCGCAGGAGAGACCCAGTACTTC.

The CDR3 is CASSGPGQGLGQYF. The CDR3 nucleotides are TGTGCCAGCAGCGGACCAGGACAAGGGTTGGGGCAGTACTTC. The chain recombines TRBV14 with TRBJ2-5; possible D gene TRBD1, 5 bases. The CDR3 contains 14 residues. Germline V gene data show CDR1 as SGHDN and CDR2 as FVKESK. V lost 5 bases and J lost 11, with 21 bases in between.

The rearrangement uses TRBV28 and TRBJ2-7; D is possibly TRBD1 or TRBD2 (6 bases each). This CDR3 contains 16 residues. Germline lookup yields CDR1 MDHEN and CDR2 SYDVKM. Trimming took 4 bases from V and 4 from J, leaving 20 bases between them. The CDR3 DNA reads TGTGCCAGCAGTTCGGGGGCGGCAGGGGCGGGGTACGAGCAGTACTTC. Its protein is CASSSGAAGAGYEQYF.

This clone was recorded a few times. This rearrangement joins TRBV30 to TRBJ1-2, with D perhaps TRBD1 (5 bases). Trimming took 4 bases from V and 2 from J, leaving 8 bases between them. This CDR3 region has 12 residues. CDR1 is GTSNPN and CDR2 is SVGIG in the germline V gene (reference sequence). This CDR3 reads CAWTPGNYGYTF. CDR3 nucleotides: TGTGCCTGGACCCCAGGGAACTATGGCTACACCTTC.

In this sample, this clone turned up a few times. The rearrangement links TRBV4-3 to TRBJ2-1; TRBD1 matches at 8 bases. The CDR3 loop spans 18 amino acids. The germline V gene has CDR1 LGHNA and CDR2 YSLEER. J gave up 8 bases and V 0 bases, and 15 bases lay outside the gene matches. The CDR3 here is CASSQEKSASGGGYEQFF. The CDR3 nucleotides read TGCGCCAGCAGCCAAGAAAAAAGTGCCTCAGGGGGCGGCTATGAGCAGTTCTTC.

With respect to this clone: Its ends do not fully match the called genes, so a read error is possible. The V gene is TRBV5-1, the J gene TRBJ2-7; unclear D gene. Germline CDR1 is SGHRS and CDR2 is YFSETQ. The CDR3 runs 13 residues. The CDR3: CASSLGFSNEQYF. CDR3 nucleotide sequence: TGCGCCAGCAGCTTGGGCTTCTCCAACGAGCAGTACTTC.

The chain has TRBV7-2 and TRBJ2-1; 9 nucleotides line up with TRBD1. This CDR3 has 15 amino acids. Germline V gives CDR1 SGHTA, CDR2 FQGNSA. V trimming: 5 bases; J trimming: 4 bases; junction bases outside the gene matches: 6. DNA of the CDR3: TGTGCCAGCAGCCCGGACAGGGGCGAATACAATGAGCAGTTCTTC. Protein sequence: CASSPDRGEYNEQFF.

This clone was seen once. The rearrangement links TRBV29-1 to TRBJ2-7; D possibly corresponds to TRBD1 (5 bases). Germline V gene lookup returns CDR1 SQVTM and CDR2 ANQGSEA. There are 12 residues in the CDR3. Trimming removed 6 bases at V and 0 bases at J, with 9 bases between. For the CDR3, the DNA is TGCAGCGTAGCCGACAGCTCCTACGAGCAGTACTTC. It codes for CSVADSSYEQYF.

The chain has TRBV28 and TRBJ1-2, with D uncertain. Trimming pared 2 bases from V and 4 bases from J, leaving 17 bases between. Germline CDR1 and CDR2: MDHEN and SYDVKM. The CDR3 is 16 amino acids. CDR3 in amino acids: CASSLMGGPALYGYTF. CDR3 nucleotide sequence: TGTGCCAGCAGTTTAATGGGAGGTCCCGCTCTCTATGGCTACACCTTC.

This clone was detected once. This sequence joins TRBV29-1 and TRBJ1-3; maybe TRBD1 (6 bases). V dropped 6 bases and J dropped 2 bases, with 14 bases sitting between them. The CDR3 is made up of 14 amino acids. CDR1 is SQVTM and CDR2 is ANQGSEA in the germline V gene. Written as DNA, the CDR3 is TGCAGCGTGGCCCCTCAGGGGACTGGAAACACCATATATTTT. Translating gives CSVAPQGTGNTIYF.

The rearrangement links TRBV19 to TRBJ1-2; 8 nucleotides line up with TRBD1. Germline trimming cut 1 base from V and 8 bases from J; bases unmatched to any gene: 9. CDR3 length: 15 residues. In germline, CDR1 is LNHDA, CDR2 SQIVND (reference sequence). CDR3 coding DNA: TGTGCCAGTAGTATAGGAGGACAGGGCTGGCGAGGCTACACCTTC. It encodes CASSIGGQGWRGYTF.

This clone was observed a few times. The gene calls are TRBV21-1 and TRBJ1-5. TRBV21-1 is deemed a pseudogene. The CDR3 loop spans 13 amino acids. The CDR3 DNA reads TGTGCCAGCAGCAAAGCGCGTGGTCAGCCCCAGCATTTT. Residues: CASSKARGQPQHF.

The gene calls are TRBV9 and TRBJ2-1; the match to TRBD2 covers 12 bases. This CDR3 comprises 16 residues. The germline V gene has CDR1 SGDLS and CDR2 YYNGEE. Trimming cost V 0 bases and J 6 bases; bases outside gene matches: 4. Here the CDR3 reads CASSVVTSGSLNEQFF. In DNA, the CDR3 is TGTGCCAGCAGCGTAGTGACTAGCGGGAGCCTCAATGAGCAGTTCTTC.